The subject of this entry is one T cell receptor (beta chain). The antigen is unknown. The CDR3 runs to 15 residues. Trimming removed 0 bases from V and 3 bases from J, with 14 bases in between. In germline, CDR1 is GTSNPN, CDR2 SVGIG (reference sequence). The investigators reverse transcribed all of the isolated RNA, so they sequenced expressed TCRB transcripts. Method: immunoSEQ multiplex PCR; TCRdb's copy keeps in-frame clones and lacks some. The sample consists of roughly 500,000 clones, approximately 28% of them appearing once. The data are from a study of beta chain features in type 1 diabetes. Overall study results and limits: In these data, an HLA type influence on TCRB rearrangement remained unresolved. Shorter TCRB CDR3s, moderately but significantly so, marked every one of the four CD4+ subsets in Type 1 diabetes patients.

Sorting of CD4+ naive, central memory, regulatory and stem cell-like memory cells was performed via CD45RO/CCR7/CD25/CD127/CD95/CD27. This TCR came from a man aged 18 to 29 in good health. Material for sequencing was naive CD4+ T cells from blood. This rearrangement joins TRBV30 to TRBJ1-1, with a tentative D call TRBD1 (5 bases). CDR3 sequence reads: CAWSVGGVGDTEAFF. As DNA, the CDR3 is TGTGCCTGGAGTGTAGGCGGCGTGGGGGACACTGAAGCTTTCTTT.